This T cell receptor (beta chain) is drawn from a study of blood T cell repertoires in COVID-19 (dated by TCRdb to about 2020). Regarding the complete study: Samples covering the acute and convalescent phases of COVID-19 were provided by collaborators in the United States, Italy and Spain. The dataset comprised deeply sampled blood TCRbeta repertoires from subjects exposed to, actively infected with, or recovered from COVID-19. The samples were drawn from the first 160 participants of the ongoing ImmuneRACE study and from more than 1,000 subjects provided by 6 global collaborators. The repertoires were made available in a free public database intended to serve as a resource for research on the immune response to SARS-CoV-2. Nearly every sample came with metadata listing a de-identified subject ID, COVID-19 status, age in years and sex. The prospective study material was composed of cDNA or gDNA derived from T cells, B-cell-depleted T cells, or PBMCs. Where HLA class I and class II types were available, the types were taken from metadata supplied by the sample provider, not from assay-based typing. Findings and caveats that apply to the study as a whole: Clinical and demographic metadata were provided uncurated, with the amount varying by source and participant.

One collaborating source in Seattle enrolled patients while the patients were actively infected and followed the patients over time throughout the course of disease. The collaborating institutions used their own protocols to collect whole blood in K2EDTA tubes. For TCRbeta analysis, collaborators shipped samples as frozen whole blood, isolated PBMCs, or DNA extracted from either of those sample types. A note on this clone: Its specific antigen is unknown. One base away there is no much larger clone; base qualities are not given.

V lost 5 bases and J lost 3 bases; the stretch between them is 10 bases long. The CDR3 numbers 13 residues from cysteine through phenylalanine. The only DNA kept is the CDR3, 39 bases in frame from the first base. TCRbeta CDR3 regions were amplified from genomic DNA using the immunoSEQ Assay, a bias-controlled multiplex PCR. The source study handled its data this way. The number of nucleated cells in each sample was estimated by amplification of reference gene primers within the assay. To quantify the absolute abundance of each unique TCRbeta CDR3 rearrangement, sequence reads were collapsed and filtered. For each sample, productive Simpson clonality was calculated as the square root of Simpson's diversity index across productive rearrangements. The table comes from immuneACCESS by way of TCRdb, which keeps in-frame sequences with V and J called. Part of the clones is missing from these tables; in studies checked, under half for an unresolved V gene and the rest for unknown reasons. V and J calls and clone size are those listed in that table; D and trimming were worked out from the DNA. The sample table contains 80,000 to 100,000 clones; only one count was recorded for approximately 90% of them. The ten largest make up more than 3.5% of the sample.

Material for sequencing was peripheral blood. The sequence links TRBV12-3 or TRBV12-4 to TRBJ1-1; TRBD1 is possibly the D segment (6 matching bases). The sequence was obtained from a human donor with COVID-19, enrolled during active disease. The donor label of this sample is uncertain. The CDR3 reads as follows: CASSKRQDTEAFF. In nucleotide form, the sequence is TGTGCCAGCAGTAAAAGACAGGACACTGAAGCTTTCTTT.